This TCR beta chain was captured in a study of beta chain features in type 1 diabetes. Every isolated RNA sample was fully reverse transcribed, so sequencing captured expressed TCRB transcripts. Repertoires were generated with immunoSEQ multiplex PCR, while TCRdb's copy carries only in-frame clones and drops some. The top ten hold 0.017% of the sample, which has a few hundred thousand clones, roughly 13% seen once. This clone was counted between two and nine times. The antigen is not known. Study-wide results and limits: In all four CD4+ subsets, TCRB CDR3 length was significantly, moderately reduced in type 1 diabetes. Naive, central memory and Treg TCRB repertoires seemed to resemble each other more closely in patients than they did in healthy donors.

Via CD45RO/CCR7/CD25/CD127/CD95/CD27, cells of the CD4+ naive, central memory, regulatory and stem cell-like memory subsets were sorted. The material sequenced was naive CD4+ T cells from blood. This TCR derives from a man aged 18 to 29 in good health.

CDR3 coding DNA: TGTGCCAGCTCACGGGAGGGACAGGCCCACGAGCAGTACTTC. The encoded protein is CASSREGQAHEQYF. V and J are TRBV18 and TRBJ2-7; tentatively, D is TRBD1 (8 bases). Trimming cost V 4 bases and J 5 bases, with 15 bases left between them. The CDR3 length is 14 residues. Germline V lookup: CDR1 KGHSH, CDR2 LQKENI.